This TCR beta chain appears in the sequencing data of a study of shared clonotypes between healthy human individuals (dated by TCRdb to 2018 to 2021). Regarding the study in general: Two women and three men aged 18 to 49 years were included in the cohort. Per donor, leukapheresis produced somewhere between about 0.9 and 9 billion PBMCs. The study deeply sequenced blood TCR repertoires of five healthy adults to estimate repertoire size and the extent of clonotype sharing between individuals. Different laboratories and diverse techniques were used to prepare libraries and sequence TCR repertoires, to increase sequencing depth and limit assay-specific biases. Per donor, three plates each were used for CD4 naive and CD4 memory, two for CD8 naive, and one for CD8 memory. Overall study outcomes, separate from this receptor: Because the study included only a small number of donors, the genetic and exposure-history diversity represented was limited. Based on pairwise subsampling, the degree of clonotype sharing among donors was expected to be affected by sequencing depth. Compared with non-shared clonotypes, clonotypes shared by all four sorted-subset donors had higher generation probabilities. Even with the large sequencing depth, rarefaction of the sorted-subset datasets indicated that sequencing was incomplete. Sampling was limited to blood, and TCR repertoires in tissue likely differ from TCR repertoires in blood. Sharing across four donors was observed for around 5% of naive CD4, 3% to 4% of naive CD8, 2% to 2.5% of memory CD4, and about 0.38% of memory CD8 clonotypes. Estimated clonotype richness was generally larger for naive than for memory subsets.

From the cysteine through the phenylalanine, the CDR3 covers 12 amino acids. Of the read, only the CDR3 DNA is kept; its 36 bases are in frame from base 1. The germline V gene supplies CDR1 MNHEY and CDR2 SVGAGI. V and J are truncated by 6 bases and 4 bases respectively, leaving an intervening sequence of 10 bases. A word on this clone: What this receptor recognizes is not known. No base quality information exists; no much larger clone differs at one position.

TCR CDR3 regions were amplified from genomic DNA by multiplex PCR using the deep immunoSEQ assay. Extracted genomic DNA from each cell subset was spread evenly across all wells of several immunoSEQ 96-well plates, with each plate serving as a replicate. For sorted subsets, around 200 ng genomic DNA, equal to tens of thousands of T cell genomes, was loaded into each replicate PCR. Purified libraries were quantified with a Qubit 3.0 fluorometer, sized on a Bioanalyzer 2100, and re-quantified with the KAPA Library Quantification kit. A separate single-read 150-cycle Illumina NextSeq 550 flow cell was used to sequence each immunoSEQ 96-well plate. Per the authors' processing: Because the immunoSEQ output held only junctional sequences and lacked quality scores, the filtering could not match the filtering applied to full-length reads. Sequences were annotated with PyIR, a Python wrapper for IgBLAST v1.9, and V/J genes and CDR3 were assigned using IMGT germline references. Reads with weak V/J assignments (E-value above 1e-6), missing CDR3, stop codons, out-of-frame junctions, or ambiguous translated residues were removed. V3J clonotypes were defined as sequences sharing an identical inferred V gene, J gene, and CDR3 amino acid sequence. Percentage overlap between repertoires was calculated by dividing the number of shared unique clonotypes by the size of the smaller repertoire. RTK rarefaction, the Chao1 estimator, and Recon v2.1 estimates of unobserved clonotypes were used to assess repertoire richness. For all TCRbeta clonotypes obtained by the gDNA method from a few donors, generation probabilities were computed with OLGA. The table was pulled from immuneACCESS by TCRdb, which kept in-frame rearrangements only. Such tables lose some clones; where checked, under half of the loss comes from unresolved V genes, and the rest has no known cause. V and J calls and clone size are those listed in that table; D and trimming were worked out from the DNA. The sample has about 580,000 clones on record, more than 95% of them singletons. The ten largest clones add up to approximately 0.3% of the sample.

CD8 naive samples were obtained by positive selection for CCR7 among CD45RO-negative cells, yielding a CD45RA+CCR7+ population from which TemRA cells were excluded. The donors were healthy, HIV-negative adults who had no recently reported acute infections or vaccinations. Every donor was a Caucasian adult residing in Nashville, Tennessee, USA. Blood was obtained by leukapheresis, after which PBMCs were separated by Ficoll-Histopaque density gradient centrifugation and cryopreserved in liquid nitrogen vapor phase. Analytical flow cytometry was used to check the purity and quantity of each magnetically sorted T cell population. Each sorted fraction had its genomic DNA isolated and then quantified by UV absorbance on a Nanodrop 2000c.

The sequence came from a man aged 25-45 years in good health. The material sequenced was naive CD8+ T cells sorted from blood. In light of the paper, this sample's cell subset or site label describes: CD45RA+CCR7+. This chain is built from TRBV6-5 and TRBJ2-7, with the D gene not clear enough to name. Read as DNA, the sequence is TGTGCCAGCAGCCCCTCACTTTACGAGCAGTACTTC. This codes for CASSPSLYEQYF.